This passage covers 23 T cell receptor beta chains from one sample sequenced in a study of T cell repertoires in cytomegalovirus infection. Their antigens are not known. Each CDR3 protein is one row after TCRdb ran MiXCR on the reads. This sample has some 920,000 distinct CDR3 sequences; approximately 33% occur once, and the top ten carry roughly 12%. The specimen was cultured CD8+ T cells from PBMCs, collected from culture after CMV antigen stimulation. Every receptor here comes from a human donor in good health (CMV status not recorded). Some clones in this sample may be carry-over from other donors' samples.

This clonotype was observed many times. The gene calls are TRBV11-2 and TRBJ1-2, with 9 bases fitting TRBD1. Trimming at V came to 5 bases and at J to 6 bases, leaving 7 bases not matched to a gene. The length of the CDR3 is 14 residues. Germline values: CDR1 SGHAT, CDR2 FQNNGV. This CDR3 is CASSIGQGIDGYTF. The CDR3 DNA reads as TGTGCCAGCAGCATAGGACAGGGGATCGATGGCTACACCTTC.

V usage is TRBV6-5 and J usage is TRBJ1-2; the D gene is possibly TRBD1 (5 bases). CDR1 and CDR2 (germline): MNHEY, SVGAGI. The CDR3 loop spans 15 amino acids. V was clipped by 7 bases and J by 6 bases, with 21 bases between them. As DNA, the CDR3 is TGTGCCAGCAACCAGGTCGGGGGGGAATGGGATGGCTACACCTTC. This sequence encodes CASNQVGGEWDGYTF.

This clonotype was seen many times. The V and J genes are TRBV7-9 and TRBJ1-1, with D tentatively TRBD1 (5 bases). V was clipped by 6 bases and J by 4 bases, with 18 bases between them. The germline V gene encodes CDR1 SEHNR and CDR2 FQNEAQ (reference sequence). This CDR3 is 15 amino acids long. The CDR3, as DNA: TGTGCCAGCAGTGTGACGGGGGGACCGGCCACTGAAGCTTTCTTT. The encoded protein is CASSVTGGPATEAFF.

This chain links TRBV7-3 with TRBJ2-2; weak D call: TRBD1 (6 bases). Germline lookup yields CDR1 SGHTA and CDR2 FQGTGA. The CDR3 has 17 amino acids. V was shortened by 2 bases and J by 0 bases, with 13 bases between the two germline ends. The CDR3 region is CASSLPRTETNTGELFF. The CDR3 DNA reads TGTGCCAGCAGCTTACCTAGGACAGAGACGAACACCGGGGAGCTGTTTTTT.

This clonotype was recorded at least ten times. The CDR3, as DNA: TGTGCCAGCAGTGAATACCTCCCGGCAGGGGAGCCCTCTGGAAACACCATATATTTT. Protein: CASSEYLPAGEPSGNTIYF. The chain has TRBV25-1 and TRBJ1-3, with D perhaps matching TRBD1 (6 bases). The CDR3 has 19 residues. The V end was cut by 0 bases, the J end by 0 bases, with 18 bases between. Germline CDR1 is MGHDK and CDR2 is SYGVNS.

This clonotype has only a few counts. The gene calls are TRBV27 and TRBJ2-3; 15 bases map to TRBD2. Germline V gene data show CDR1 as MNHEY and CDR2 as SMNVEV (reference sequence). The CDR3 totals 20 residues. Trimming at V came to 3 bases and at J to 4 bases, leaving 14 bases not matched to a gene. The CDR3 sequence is CASSFNPGLAGGPPADTQYF. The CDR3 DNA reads TGTGCCAGCAGTTTCAACCCGGGACTAGCGGGGGGCCCCCCGGCAGATACGCAGTATTTT.

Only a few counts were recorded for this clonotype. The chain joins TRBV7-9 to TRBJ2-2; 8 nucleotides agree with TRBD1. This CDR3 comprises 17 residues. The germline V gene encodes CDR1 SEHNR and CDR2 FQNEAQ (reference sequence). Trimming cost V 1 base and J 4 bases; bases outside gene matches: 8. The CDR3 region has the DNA TGTGCCAGCAGCTTAGAGCGGACAGGGCCCCCCACCGGGGAGCTGTTTTTT. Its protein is CASSLERTGPPTGELFF.

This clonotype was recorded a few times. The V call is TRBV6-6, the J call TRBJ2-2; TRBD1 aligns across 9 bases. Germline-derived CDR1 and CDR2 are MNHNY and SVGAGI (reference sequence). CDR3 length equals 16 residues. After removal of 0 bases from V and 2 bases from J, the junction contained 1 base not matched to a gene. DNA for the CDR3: TGTGCCAGCAGTTACTCAACAGGGGGCAACACCGGGGAGCTGTTTTTT. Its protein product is CASSYSTGGNTGELFF.

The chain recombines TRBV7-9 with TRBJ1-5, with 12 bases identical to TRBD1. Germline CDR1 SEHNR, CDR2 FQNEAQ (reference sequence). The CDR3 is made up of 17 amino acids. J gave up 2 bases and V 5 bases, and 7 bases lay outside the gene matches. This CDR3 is CASSPPGQGAGNQPQHF. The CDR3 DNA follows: TGTGCCAGCAGCCCGCCGGGACAGGGGGCTGGCAATCAGCCCCAGCATTTT.

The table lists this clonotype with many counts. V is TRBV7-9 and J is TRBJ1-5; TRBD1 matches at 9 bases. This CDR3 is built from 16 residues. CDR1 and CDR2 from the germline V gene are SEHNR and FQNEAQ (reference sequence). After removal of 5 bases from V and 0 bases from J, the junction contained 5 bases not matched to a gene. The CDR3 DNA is TGTGCCAGCAGCATAGGGACAGGGTATAGCAATCAGCCCCAGCATTTT. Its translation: CASSIGTGYSNQPQHF.

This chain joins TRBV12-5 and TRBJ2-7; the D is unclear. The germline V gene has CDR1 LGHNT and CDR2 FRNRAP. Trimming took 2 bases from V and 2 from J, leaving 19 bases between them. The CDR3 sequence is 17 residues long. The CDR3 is CASGLSPDEGSTYEQYF. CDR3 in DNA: TGTGCTAGTGGTTTGTCCCCAGATGAAGGGTCTACCTACGAGCAGTACTTC.

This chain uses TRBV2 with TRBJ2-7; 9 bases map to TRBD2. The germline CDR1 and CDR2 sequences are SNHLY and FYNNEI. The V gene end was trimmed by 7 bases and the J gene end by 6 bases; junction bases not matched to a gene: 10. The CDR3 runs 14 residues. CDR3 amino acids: CASNWIASGAEQYF. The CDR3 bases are TGTGCCAGCAATTGGATAGCTAGCGGGGCCGAGCAGTACTTC.

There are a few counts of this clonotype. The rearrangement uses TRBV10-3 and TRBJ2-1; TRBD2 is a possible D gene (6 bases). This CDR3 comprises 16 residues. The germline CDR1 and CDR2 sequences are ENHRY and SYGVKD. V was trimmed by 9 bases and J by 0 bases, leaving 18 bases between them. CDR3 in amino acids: CAISTGAGSSYNEQFF. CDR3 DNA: TGTGCCATTAGCACCGGTGCCGGGAGCTCCTACAATGAGCAGTTCTTC.

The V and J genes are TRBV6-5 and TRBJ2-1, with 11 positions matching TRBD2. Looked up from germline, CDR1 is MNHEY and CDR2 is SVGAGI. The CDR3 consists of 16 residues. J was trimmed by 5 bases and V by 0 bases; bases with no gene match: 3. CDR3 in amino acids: CASSYSSSGGNNEQFF. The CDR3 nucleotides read TGTGCCAGCAGTTACTCATCTAGCGGGGGGAACAATGAGCAGTTCTTC.

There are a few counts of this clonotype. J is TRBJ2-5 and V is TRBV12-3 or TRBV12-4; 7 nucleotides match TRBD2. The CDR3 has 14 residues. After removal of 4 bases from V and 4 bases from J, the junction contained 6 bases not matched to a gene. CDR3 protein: CASSSVGGGETQYF. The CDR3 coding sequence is TGTGCCAGCAGTTCCGTAGGCGGGGGAGAGACCCAGTACTTC.

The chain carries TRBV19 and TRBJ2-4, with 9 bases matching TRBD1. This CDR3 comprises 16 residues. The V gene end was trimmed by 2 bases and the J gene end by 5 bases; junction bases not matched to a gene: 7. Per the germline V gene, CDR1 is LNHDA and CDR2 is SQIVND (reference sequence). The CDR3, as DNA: TGTGCCAGTAGTATAAGTCCGACAGGGGGAGAAAACATTCAGTACTTC. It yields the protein CASSISPTGGENIQYF. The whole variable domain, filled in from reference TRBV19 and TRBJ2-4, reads DGGITQSPKYLFRKEGQNVTLSCEQNLNHDAMYWYRQDPGQGLRLIYYSQIVNDFQKGDIAEGYSVSREKKESFPLTVTSAQKNPTAFYLCASSISPTGGENIQYFGAGTRLSVL.

The CDR3 sequence is CASSLLTGEGYEQYV. The CDR3 nucleotides read TGTGCCAGCAGTTTACTGACGGGAGAGGGGTACGAGCAGTACGTC. The chain employs TRBV12-3 or TRBV12-4 and TRBJ2-7, with D maybe TRBD2 (6 bases). V shed 2 bases and J shed 4 bases, with 15 bases lying between them. The CDR3 runs 15 residues.

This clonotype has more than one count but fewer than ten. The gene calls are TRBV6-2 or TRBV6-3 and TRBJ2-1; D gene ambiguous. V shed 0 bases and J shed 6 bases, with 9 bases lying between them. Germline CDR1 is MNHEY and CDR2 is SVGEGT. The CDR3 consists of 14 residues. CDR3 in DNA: TGTGCCAGCAGTTACTCCGTCTCGGGCAATGAGCAGTTCTTC. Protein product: CASSYSVSGNEQFF.

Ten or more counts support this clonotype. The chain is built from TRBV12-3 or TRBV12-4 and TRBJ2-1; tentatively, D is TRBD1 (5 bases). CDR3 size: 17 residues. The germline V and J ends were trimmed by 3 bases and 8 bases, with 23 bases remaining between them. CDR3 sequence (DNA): TGTGCCAGCAGTTTTCTCCCACAGGTACACCCTGGGGATGAGCAGTTCTTC. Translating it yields CASSFLPQVHPGDEQFF.

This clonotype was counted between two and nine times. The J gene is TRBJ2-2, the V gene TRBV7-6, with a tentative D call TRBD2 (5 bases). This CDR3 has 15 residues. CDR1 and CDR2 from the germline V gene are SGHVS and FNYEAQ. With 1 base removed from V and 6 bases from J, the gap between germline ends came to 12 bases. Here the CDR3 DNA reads TGTGCCAGCAGCTTAGTCGCTGAGGGTTCCGGGGAGCTGTTTTTT. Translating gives CASSLVAEGSGELFF.

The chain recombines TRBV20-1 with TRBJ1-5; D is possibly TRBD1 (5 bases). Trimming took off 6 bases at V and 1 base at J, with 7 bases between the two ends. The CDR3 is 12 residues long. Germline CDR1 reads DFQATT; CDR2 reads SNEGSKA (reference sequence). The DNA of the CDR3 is TGCAGTGCCCGGGACAGCAATCAGCCCCAGCATTTT. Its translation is CSARDSNQPQHF.

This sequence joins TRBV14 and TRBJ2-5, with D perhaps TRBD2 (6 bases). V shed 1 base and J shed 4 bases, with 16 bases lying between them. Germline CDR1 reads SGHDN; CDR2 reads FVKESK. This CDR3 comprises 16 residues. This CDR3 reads CASSQVSGRRGETQYF. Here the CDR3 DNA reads TGTGCCAGCAGCCAAGTGTCAGGACGGAGGGGAGAGACCCAGTACTTC.

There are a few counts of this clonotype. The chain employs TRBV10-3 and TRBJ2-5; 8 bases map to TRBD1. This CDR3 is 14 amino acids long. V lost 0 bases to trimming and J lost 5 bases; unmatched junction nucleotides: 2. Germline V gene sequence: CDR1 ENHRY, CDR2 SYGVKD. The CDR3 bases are TGTGCCATCAGTGAGTCGACAGGGGAGGAGACCCAGTACTTC. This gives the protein CAISESTGEETQYF.